This TCR beta chain was sequenced during a study of control samples from healthy donors and cancer patients. Sequencing used immunoSEQ multiplex PCR; TCRdb keeps in-frame clones, though not all of them. The sample lists 200,000 or so clones; 85% to 95% were seen once. V was cut by 2 bases and J by 0 bases, with 11 bases left in between. CDR1 is KGHSH, CDR2 LQKENI, per germline. This CDR3 comprises 17 residues. The sequence derives from a middle-aged man in good health. The chain carries TRBV18 and TRBJ2-6, with D possibly matching TRBD1 (5 bases). Sequencing was done on a sample of blood. This CDR3 reads CASSPTGLSSGANVLTF. CDR3 nucleotides: TGTGCCAGCTCACCAACAGGATTGAGCTCTGGGGCCAACGTCCTGACTTTC.